These T cell receptor beta chains were read from a single sample in a study of blood T cell repertoires in COVID-19. TCRdb keeps only in-frame clones here, not all; method: immunoSEQ multiplex PCR. Counted here are roughly 260,000 clones, approximately 79% occurring once; the ten biggest clones make up more than 4.5%. The sequenced sample was peripheral blood. The receptors were gathered from a woman over 75 with active or convalescent COVID-19. Each CDR3 is given with its conserved first and last residue. A D gene is named only where the DNA matches it firmly. Size tells how often a clone was seen (once, few, many) or the class of an expanded clone, and some rows leave it out.

TRBJ1-4,.,TRBV27,.,CASSLYGDRIYLFF,TGTGCCAGCAGTTTATACGGGGATCGTATTTATCTGTTTTTT
TRBJ2-7,.,TRBV5-1,.,CASTQSTGFEQYF,TGCGCCAGCACCCAATCCACAGGGTTCGAGCAGTACTTC
TRBJ2-7,.,TRBV7-9,.,CASSSNSYEQYF,TGTGCCAGCAGCTCCAACTCCTACGAGCAGTACTTC
TRBJ2-5,.,TRBV5-1,.,CASSLIGGEETQYF,TGCGCCAGCAGCTTGATTGGAGGGGAAGAGACCCAGTACTTC
TRBJ2-3,TRBD2,TRBV5-1,few,CASSSGEGLVSDTQYF,TGCGCCAGCAGCAGCGGGGAAGGTTTGGTTTCAGATACGCAGTATTTT
TRBJ1-1,.,TRBV28,.,CASRPARPGLNTEAFF,TGTGCCAGCAGGCCAGCCCGACCGGGTCTGAACACTGAAGCTTTCTTT
TRBJ1-5,.,TRBV11-2,many,CASSLDAGRNQPQHF,TGTGCCAGCAGCTTAGATGCAGGGAGGAATCAGCCCCAGCATTTT
TRBJ1-2,.,TRBV6-1,.,CASSEAWGRARGYTF,TGTGCCAGCAGTGAAGCGTGGGGCAGGGCGCGAGGCTACACCTTC
TRBJ2-3,TRBD2,TRBV5-1,.,CASSLALAGASDTQYF,TGCGCCAGCAGCTTGGCGCTAGCGGGAGCCTCAGATACGCAGTATTTT
TRBJ1-3,.,TRBV28,.,CASSLNPTADSGNTIYF,TGTGCCAGCAGTTTGAATCCGACAGCTGACTCTGGAAACACCATATATTTT
TRBJ1-4,TRBD1,TRBV5-8,.,CASSAGWTGDEKLFF,TGTGCCAGCAGCGCCGGTTGGACAGGGGACGAAAAACTGTTTTTT
TRBJ1-2,.,TRBV5-1,few,CASRHRTAWETNYGYTF,TGCGCCAGCAGGCATAGGACAGCCTGGGAGACTAACTATGGCTACACCTTC
TRBJ1-1,TRBD1,TRBV5-6,few,CASSLFIGQGTEAFF,TGTGCCAGCAGCTTGTTCATAGGACAGGGCACTGAAGCTTTCTTT
TRBJ1-4,.,TRBV2,.,CASKGGDEKLFF,TGTGCCAGCAAGGGGGGGGATGAAAAACTGTTTTTT
TRBJ2-1,.,TRBV20-1,.,CSATPNEQFF,TGCAGTGCTACCCCGAATGAGCAGTTCTTC
TRBJ1-5,TRBD1,TRBV28,.,CASSVTGTGGDQPQHF,TGTGCCAGCAGTGTAACCGGGACAGGGGGCGACCAGCCCCAGCATTTT
TRBJ1-3,.,TRBV18,few,CASSQQGFGSGNTIYF,TGTGCCAGCTCACAACAGGGATTTGGCTCTGGAAACACCATATATTTT
TRBJ1-6,TRBD1,TRBV5-4,few,CASSLGGQYSPLHF,TGTGCCAGCAGCTTGGGGGGACAGTATTCACCCCTCCACTTT
TRBJ1-3,.,TRBV3-1/TRBV3-2,.,CASSITSGNTIYF,TGTGCCAGCAGTATTACTTCTGGAAACACCATATATTTT
TRBJ1-5,TRBD1,TRBV28,.,CASSSAGTGGVSQPQHF,TGTGCCAGCAGTTCCGCCGGGACAGGGGGCGTAAGTCAGCCCCAGCATTTT
TRBJ2-2,TRBD1,TRBV6-4,few,CASRITGEIGELFF,TGTGCCAGCAGGATAACAGGGGAAATCGGGGAGCTGTTTTTT
TRBJ1-2,.,TRBV5-4,few,CASSLEGQLGNYGYTF,TGTGCCAGCAGCTTGGAGGGCCAACTAGGAAACTATGGCTACACCTTC
TRBJ1-4,.,TRBV19,.,CASRPDRTRTNEKLFF,TGTGCCAGCCGACCAGACAGGACCCGAACTAATGAAAAACTGTTTTTT
TRBJ1-1,TRBD1,TRBV7-6,.,CASSLFRGEIPFF,TGTGCCAGCAGCTTATTCAGGGGGGAGATACCTTTCTTT
TRBJ1-5,.,TRBV6-5,.,CASSYYRENQPQHF,TGTGCCAGCAGTTACTACAGGGAAAATCAGCCCCAGCATTTT
TRBJ2-5,TRBD2,TRBV30,.,CAWSVRVAGGPQETQYF,TGTGCCTGGAGTGTACGGGTGGCGGGGGGGCCGCAAGAGACCCAGTACTTC
TRBJ2-5,TRBD2,TRBV5-1,few,CASSLTSALSGETQYF,TGCGCCAGCAGCTTGACTAGCGCGCTCTCGGGAGAGACCCAGTACTTC
TRBJ2-1,TRBD1,TRBV18,.,CASSTRQGSYNEQFF,TGTGCCAGCTCGACCCGACAGGGGTCATACAATGAGCAGTTCTTC
TRBJ2-2,.,TRBV28,.,CAASPLAANTGELFF,TGTGCCGCCTCCCCCCTAGCCGCGAACACCGGGGAGCTGTTTTTT
TRBJ2-2,.,TRBV7-2,.,CASSLVGGRAGELFF,TGTGCCAGCAGCTTAGTCGGGGGGCGGGCCGGGGAGCTGTTTTTT
TRBJ1-1,.,TRBV19,few,CASRRETGNTEAFF,TGTGCCAGTAGGCGGGAGACAGGGAACACTGAAGCTTTCTTT
TRBJ2-5,.,TRBV11-2,.,CASSLDRGTETQYF,TGTGCCAGCAGCTTAGATCGGGGGACCGAGACCCAGTACTTC
TRBJ2-7,TRBD2,TRBV6-6,.,CASSRGLASNGEQYF,TGTGCCAGCAGTCGAGGACTAGCGTCCAATGGCGAGCAGTACTTC
TRBJ2-3,.,TRBV4-2,.,CASSQDRAAPGSTQYF,TGTGCCAGCAGCCAAGATAGGGCAGCCCCGGGGAGTACGCAGTATTTT
TRBJ2-1,TRBD2,TRBV5-4,.,CASSLFSGGYNEQFF,TGTGCCAGCAGCTTGTTTAGCGGGGGGTACAATGAGCAGTTCTTC
TRBJ2-1,.,TRBV2,.,CATTRAGSYNEQFF,TGTGCCACCACTCGTGCGGGGTCCTACAATGAGCAGTTCTTC
TRBJ2-1,TRBD2,TRBV6-2/TRBV6-3,.,CASSYPSGSGRASVGREQFF,TGTGCCAGCAGTTACCCCTCGGGTAGCGGGAGGGCCAGCGTCGGGCGTGAGCAGTTCTTC
TRBJ1-1,TRBD1,TRBV18,.,CASSPQGQGQTEAFF,TGTGCCAGCTCACCGCAGGGACAGGGGCAAACTGAAGCTTTCTTT
TRBJ2-1,.,TRBV24-1,once,CATSDLMGRSFNEQFF,TGTGCCACCAGTGATTTGATGGGGCGTTCGTTCAATGAGCAGTTCTTC
TRBJ2-5,TRBD2,TRBV6-4,.,CASSGGASGTQYF,TGTGCCAGCAGCGGGGGGGCCTCCGGGACCCAGTACTTC
TRBJ2-5,.,TRBV27,.,CASSLGPETQYF,TGTGCCAGCAGTTTAGGCCCCGAGACCCAGTACTTC
TRBJ2-3,.,TRBV7-6,.,CASSLQGYTSQSTDTQYF,TGTGCCAGCAGCTTACAAGGGTACACTAGTCAGAGCACAGATACGCAGTATTTT
TRBJ1-1,.,TRBV5-1,once,CASSLPPTGNTEAFF,TGCGCCAGCAGCTTGCCACCTACAGGGAACACTGAAGCTTTCTTT
TRBJ1-5,.,TRBV6-5,.,CASRGAQHSNQPQHF,TGTGCCAGCAGAGGGGCCCAACATAGCAATCAGCCCCAGCATTTT
TRBJ2-7,.,TRBV5-1,.,CASSARGRLYEQYF,TGCGCCAGCAGTGCGCGGGGCAGACTCTACGAGCAGTACTTC
TRBJ1-6,TRBD1,TRBV7-8,.,CASSLETGGVNSPLHF,TGTGCCAGCAGCTTAGAGACAGGGGGTGTTAATTCACCCCTCCACTTT
TRBJ2-1,.,TRBV5-1,.,CASSLGRGVSSYNEQFF,TGCGCCAGCAGCTTGGGACGAGGAGTAAGCTCCTACAATGAGCAGTTCTTC
TRBJ1-1,.,TRBV5-1,.,CASRSGSGANTEAFF,TGCGCCAGCAGGTCTGGAAGCGGGGCGAACACTGAAGCTTTCTTT
TRBJ1-6,.,TRBV5-1,.,CASSLGNRDNSPLHF,TGCGCCAGCAGCTTGGGCAACCGGGATAATTCACCCCTCCACTTT
TRBJ1-1,.,TRBV24-1,.,CATSAVGGTEAFF,TGTGCCACCAGTGCAGTGGGGGGCACTGAAGCTTTCTTT
TRBJ2-1,TRBD2,TRBV9,.,CASSSGGYNEQFF,TGTGCCAGTTCTAGCGGGGGGTACAATGAGCAGTTCTTC
TRBJ2-7,TRBD2,TRBV5-4,.,CASSLTSGDEQYF,TGTGCCAGCAGCTTGACTAGCGGGGACGAGCAGTACTTC
TRBJ2-2,TRBD2,TRBV5-1,.,CASSSRTSGGNTGELFF,TGCGCCAGCAGCTCCCGGACTAGCGGAGGGAACACCGGGGAGCTGTTTTTT
TRBJ2-1,TRBD1,TRBV5-1,.,CASRTGGSWGYNEQFF,TGCGCCAGCCGGACAGGGGGCAGTTGGGGCTACAATGAGCAGTTCTTC
TRBJ1-6,.,TRBV30,once,CAWSDGGIIYNSPLHF,TGTGCCTGGAGTGATGGAGGTATCATCTATAATTCACCCCTCCACTTT
TRBJ2-3,.,TRBV29-1,.,CSVARGGQGYF,TGCAGCGTGGCTCGGGGTGGGCAAGGGTATTTT
TRBJ2-2,.,TRBV7-2,.,CASSLVSPGELFF,TGTGCCAGCAGCTTAGTGAGCCCCGGGGAGCTGTTTTTT
TRBJ2-7,TRBD2,TRBV5-4,.,CASTISGSSYEQYF,TGTGCCAGCACCATAAGCGGGAGCTCCTACGAGCAGTACTTC
TRBJ1-5,.,TRBV7-9,.,CASTSSTGNQPQHF,TGTGCCAGCACCTCAAGCACAGGGAATCAGCCCCAGCATTTT